This paragraph reports one T cell receptor (beta chain). The sample belongs to a study of T-cell reconstitution after alpha-beta-depleted transplantation in children. Trimming removed 3 bases from V and 2 bases from J, with 9 bases in between. This CDR3 contains 14 residues. Molecular barcoding with unique molecular identifiers was used for the TCRbeta library. TCRdb re-derived calls from the PCR reads in MiXCR, one entry per CDR3 protein. The data hold 440,000 or so distinct CDR3 sequences, with about a tenth observed a single time. The source is a human donor who donated a stem cell graft to a child with acute myeloid leukemia. The chain has TRBV12-3 or TRBV12-4 and TRBJ2-3; D uncertain. Here the sequenced sample was PBMCs from the stem cell graft donor, taken from the stem cell graft. The CDR3 DNA is TGTGCCAGCAGTTTCGACTTAAACACAGATACGCAGTATTTT. Translating it yields CASSFDLNTDTQYF.